The 22 T cell receptor beta chains below come from one sample, sequenced in a study of cytomegalovirus exposure and HLA in healthy donors. PCR involved 60 Vbeta and 13 Jbeta primers. Profiling relied on immunoSEQ multiplex PCR, and the TCRdb table lists in-frame clones only, not all of them. The sample lists roughly 120,000 clones; 75% to 85% were seen once. The material sequenced was PBMCs. These receptors were collected from a man aged 18 to 29 in good health and CMV-seronegative.

J is TRBJ2-5 and V is TRBV9; TRBD2 agrees at 7 bases. With V trimmed by 0 bases and J by 0 bases, 8 bases remained unmatched. The CDR3 is 17 amino acids. Germline V gene data show CDR1 as SGDLS and CDR2 as YYNGEE. CDR3 in amino acids: CASSVAISGRYQETQYF. The CDR3 nucleotides read TGTGCCAGCAGCGTAGCTATTAGCGGGCGGTACCAAGAGACCCAGTACTTC.

The V call is TRBV28, the J call TRBJ2-1, with 13 nucleotides matching TRBD2. Trimming cost V 4 bases and J 4 bases; bases outside gene matches: 4. CDR3 size: 16 residues. CDR1 and CDR2 from the germline V gene are MDHEN and SYDVKM. The CDR3: CASSSPGLAGYNEQFF. The CDR3 coding sequence is TGTGCCAGCAGTTCCCCGGGACTAGCGGGATACAATGAGCAGTTCTTC.

The rearrangement uses TRBV7-3 and TRBJ1-2, with 10 bases that match TRBD1. Looked up from germline, CDR1 is SGHTA and CDR2 is FQGTGA. The J segment lost 6 bases and the V segment lost 6 bases, leaving 4 bases of the junction unmatched. The CDR3 has 13 amino acids. Here the CDR3 reads CASSPGQGNGYTF. The CDR3 coding sequence is TGTGCCAGCAGTCCGGGACAGGGGAATGGCTACACCTTC.

This clone was found a few times. The rearrangement links TRBV7-2 to TRBJ2-5, with TRBD2 matching 10 bases. CDR1 and CDR2 from the germline V gene are SGHTA and FQGNSA. CDR3 size: 16 residues. Trimming took 5 bases from V and 2 from J; bases not matched to a gene: 8. CDR3 DNA sequence: TGTGCCAGCAGCCCCAAGTTACTAGCGGGGCAAGAGACCCAGTACTTC. Encoded protein: CASSPKLLAGQETQYF.

Written as DNA, the CDR3 is TGTGCCAGCAGCTGGGGACTAGCGGGAGTGGATACGCAGTATTTT. Its translation is CASSWGLAGVDTQYF. The V call is TRBV7-8, the J call TRBJ2-3; 14 positions agree with TRBD2. Germline V gene lookup returns CDR1 SGHVS and CDR2 FQNEAQ. There are 15 residues in the CDR3. V dropped 4 bases and J dropped 6; count of bases not matched to a gene: 3.

This chain connects TRBV7-3 to TRBJ2-3; 15 bases align to TRBD2. With V trimmed by 5 bases and J by 1 base, 7 bases remained unmatched. CDR1 is SGHTA and CDR2 is FQGTGA in the germline V gene. The CDR3 covers 18 residues. For the CDR3, the DNA is TGTGCCAGCAGCCCCCGGACTAGCGGGAGGGCAGGCACAGATACGCAGTATTTT. Protein: CASSPRTSGRAGTDTQYF.

This chain uses TRBV4-1 with TRBJ2-3, with TRBD2 identical over 13 bases. The CDR3 covers 17 residues. The germline V gene encodes CDR1 MGHRA and CDR2 YSYEKL. With 3 bases clipped from V and 6 bases from J, the junction kept 9 bases outside the gene matches. In DNA, the CDR3 is TGCGCCAGCAGCCACTCACGGACTAGCGGGAGTTCCGATACGCAGTATTTT. It encodes CASSHSRTSGSSDTQYF.

The genes are TRBV19 and TRBJ1-3, with 9 positions matching TRBD1. CDR3 length equals 15 residues. J gave up 4 bases and V 7 bases, and 8 bases lay outside the gene matches. Per germline, CDR1 LNHDA and CDR2 SQIVND (reference sequence). This chain's CDR3 is CASIISGQGGNTIYF. CDR3 DNA: TGTGCCAGTATCATCTCGGGACAGGGCGGAAACACCATATATTTT.

The CDR3 region has the DNA TGCGCCAGCAGTCCGGCGGGAGATCCCCAAGAGACCCAGTACTTC. Its translation is CASSPAGDPQETQYF. This chain links TRBV4-1 with TRBJ2-5, with TRBD2 matching over 7 bases. CDR3 size: 15 residues. V shed 6 bases and J 1 base; nucleotides not matched to a gene: 8. Germline lookup yields CDR1 MGHRA and CDR2 YSYEKL.

This chain joins TRBV5-8 and TRBJ1-4; possible D gene TRBD1, 5 bases. CDR1 is SGHTS, CDR2 YDEGEE, per germline. This CDR3 spans 11 amino acids. The ends were cut back, 2 bases at V and 15 bases at J, with 11 bases in the middle. The CDR3 sequence is CASSLTGLVFF. DNA of the CDR3: TGTGCCAGCAGCTTAACGGGACTCGTGTTTTTT.

In this sample, this clone turned up once. The gene calls are TRBV7-8 and TRBJ2-1; 8 nucleotides line up with TRBD2. Germline trimming cut 6 bases from V and 3 bases from J; bases unmatched to any gene: 4. CDR3 length: 14 residues. CDR1 and CDR2 from the germline V gene are SGHVS and FQNEAQ. The CDR3 sequence: CASSVGTSYNEQFF. The CDR3 coding sequence is TGTGCCAGCAGTGTAGGGACTAGCTACAATGAGCAGTTCTTC.

The CDR3 bases are TGTGCCAGCAGTTCCCAGAGGGCGGGCGAGGAGGAGACCCAGTACTTC. Translating it yields CASSSQRAGEEETQYF. The V and J genes are TRBV27 and TRBJ2-5; perhaps TRBD2 as D (5 bases). Germline CDR1 is MNHEY and CDR2 is SMNVEV (reference sequence). This CDR3 spans 16 amino acids. The V and J ends lost 4 bases and 5 bases respectively, with 20 bases between them.

This clone was counted between two and nine times. V and J are TRBV28 and TRBJ1-4; possible D gene TRBD1, 5 bases. The CDR3 loop spans 13 amino acids. Between the trimmed V and J ends, which lost 4 bases and 7 bases, there was a span of 10 bases. Germline loops: CDR1 MDHEN, CDR2 SYDVKM. Written as DNA, the CDR3 is TGTGCCAGCAGTTGGGGGGGTTTTGAAAAACTGTTTTTT. Amino acid sequence: CASSWGGFEKLFF. Looking up the rest from reference TRBV28 and TRBJ1-4 gives the full variable domain: DVKVTQSSRYLVKRTGEKVFLECVQDMDHENMFWYRQDPGLGLRLIYFSYDVKMKEKGDIPEGYSVSREKKERFSLILESASTNQTSMYLCASSWGGFEKLFFGSGTQLSVL.

This clone was seen only a few times. The rearrangement uses TRBV23-1 and TRBJ1-5, with D tentatively TRBD1 (6 bases). TRBV23-1 is an open reading frame whose function is uncertain. CDR3 size: 16 residues. Trimming removed 6 bases from V and 0 bases from J, with 15 bases in between. The CDR3 protein is CASSPPDRHSNQPQHF. The CDR3 bases are TGCGCCAGCAGCCCCCCGGACAGACATAGCAATCAGCCCCAGCATTTT.

There are a few counts of this clone. The gene calls are TRBV28 and TRBJ2-6; no reliable D call. The CDR3 extends over 17 amino acids. V gave up 2 bases and J gave up 2 bases, with 13 bases separating them. Germline CDR1 is MDHEN and CDR2 is SYDVKM. CDR3: CASSLRFGEAGANVLTF. The CDR3 DNA sequence: TGTGCCAGCAGTTTAAGGTTCGGAGAGGCTGGGGCCAACGTCCTGACTTTC.

This clone was detected only a few times. The rearrangement links TRBV6-5 to TRBJ2-7; weak D call: TRBD1 (6 bases). The length of the CDR3 is 14 residues. The V end was cut by 6 bases, the J end by 0 bases, with 12 bases between. Germline V gene lookup returns CDR1 MNHEY and CDR2 SVGAGI. The CDR3 loop reads CASSRTASSYEQYV. Written as DNA, the CDR3 is TGTGCCAGCAGCCGGACAGCGAGCTCCTACGAGCAGTACGTC.

Here the CDR3 DNA reads TGTGCCAGCAGCGCGACGGGACTTACAAGCTCCTACGAGCAGTACGTC. Protein: CASSATGLTSSYEQYV. V usage is TRBV7-2 and J usage is TRBJ2-7; tentative D call: TRBD2 (6 bases). CDR1 is SGHTA and CDR2 is FQGNSA in the germline V gene. CDR3 length: 16 amino acids. Trimming shortened V by 5 bases and J by 0 bases, and 17 bases separated the two germline ends.

This clone was found a few times. The rearrangement uses TRBV5-1 and TRBJ1-1, with D unresolved. In germline, CDR1 is SGHRS, CDR2 YFSETQ. The V and J ends lost 2 bases and 3 bases respectively, with 8 bases between them. The CDR3 consists of 13 residues. The CDR3 DNA follows: TGCGCCAGCAGCTTTACGGGTGACACTGAAGCTTTCTTT. Encoded protein: CASSFTGDTEAFF. Together with reference TRBV5-1 and TRBJ1-1, the CDR3 gives the full variable domain: KAGVTQTPRYLIKTRGQQVTLSCSPISGHRSVSWYQQTPGQGLQFLFEYFSETQRNKGNFPGRFSGRQFSNSRSEMNVSTLELGDSALYLCASSFTGDTEAFFGQGTRLTVV.

This clone was recorded a few times. The chain is built from TRBV7-2 and TRBJ1-1; D is possibly TRBD1 (5 bases). The germline CDR1 and CDR2 sequences are SGHTA and FQGNSA. The CDR3 spans 17 residues. V was clipped by 4 bases and J by 10 bases, with 28 bases between them. CDR3 amino acids: CASSSYSDPNFRQGAFF. As DNA, the CDR3 is TGTGCCAGCAGCTCTTACAGTGACCCAAATTTCCGGCAGGGAGCTTTCTTT.

The CDR3 DNA reads TGTGCCAGCAGCTTGGACAGAAACACTGAAGCTTTCTTT. Protein: CASSLDRNTEAFF. V and J are TRBV7-3 and TRBJ1-1; D is possibly TRBD1 (6 bases). The CDR3 contains 13 residues. Germline V gene sequence: CDR1 SGHTA, CDR2 FQGTGA. V lost 3 bases and J lost 2, with 7 bases in between.

This sequence joins TRBV7-9 and TRBJ2-7, with 8 bases aligning to TRBD1. The CDR3 is 14 residues long. Looked up from germline, CDR1 is SEHNR and CDR2 is FQNEAQ (reference sequence). The J segment lost 3 bases and the V segment lost 5 bases, leaving 6 bases of the junction unmatched. This CDR3 is CASSAGQGHYEQYV. CDR3 in DNA: TGTGCCAGCAGCGCCGGACAGGGTCACTACGAGCAGTACGTC.

This chain uses TRBV4-3 with TRBJ2-3; 9 positions match TRBD1. There are 15 residues in the CDR3. Per the germline V gene, CDR1 is LGHNA and CDR2 is YSLEER. V lost 4 bases to trimming and J lost 3 bases; unmatched junction nucleotides: 5. Here the CDR3 reads CASSLQQGATDTQYF. CDR3 coding DNA: TGCGCCAGCAGCCTACAACAGGGGGCAACAGATACGCAGTATTTT.